One and the same sample provided the 29 T cell receptor beta chains below, sequenced in a study of identical twins. One entry per CDR3 protein results from TCRdb running MiXCR on the 5' RACE reads. The table shows some 590,000 distinct CDR3 sequences, with roughly 9.5% occurring only once. These data were also filed under a second study, of yellow fever vaccine responses in identical twins.

Sequenced sample: PBMCs. The receptors stem from a woman between 18 and 29 years old in good health.

J is TRBJ1-1 and V is TRBV20-1; TRBD1 matches 8 bases. Germline-derived CDR1 and CDR2 are DFQATT and SNEGSKA (reference sequence). The trim removed 3 bases at V and 5 bases at J, leaving 8 bases unmatched. CDR3 length equals 14 residues. CDR3 in amino acids: CSARKTGDRTEAFF. CDR3 DNA sequence: TGCAGTGCTAGGAAGACAGGGGATCGGACTGAAGCTTTCTTT.

The genes are TRBV7-9 and TRBJ2-3, with TRBD1 matching over 7 bases. The CDR3 consists of 16 residues. V gave up 4 bases and J gave up 2 bases; unmatched junction bases: 9. Germline V gives CDR1 SEHNR, CDR2 FQNEAQ (reference sequence). Written as DNA, the CDR3 is TGTGCCAGCAGCTCGGCCGGGACAGCTCACACAGATACGCAGTATTTT. It yields the protein CASSSAGTAHTDTQYF. The complete variable domain, with remaining parts taken from reference TRBV7-9 and TRBJ2-3, reads DTGVSQNPRHKITKRGQNVTFRCDPISEHNRLYWYRQTLGQGPEFLTYFQNEAQLEKSRLLSDRFSAERPKGSFSTLEIQRTEQGDSAMYLCASSSAGTAHTDTQYFGPGTRLTVL.

This clonotype was detected only a few times. The V and J genes are TRBV20-1 and TRBJ2-5; TRBD1 matches at 7 bases. With 0 bases clipped from V and 4 bases from J, the junction kept 8 bases outside the gene matches. CDR3 length equals 15 residues. CDR1 and CDR2 (germline): DFQATT, SNEGSKA (reference sequence). DNA for the CDR3: TGCAGTGCTAGAGATAACAGGGGAGAGAGAGAGACCCAGTACTTC. Translated: CSARDNRGERETQYF.

The table lists this clonotype with many counts. This chain connects TRBV10-3 to TRBJ2-7; no definite D call. Germline lookup yields CDR1 ENHRY and CDR2 SYGVKD. The CDR3 loop spans 14 amino acids. V lost 10 bases to trimming and J lost 2 bases, with 18 bases between them. The CDR3 nucleotides read TGTGCCACCCAACCCGGGCCTACTCCCTACGAGCAGTACTTC. Translated: CATQPGPTPYEQYF.

This clonotype was recorded at least ten times. This chain connects TRBV5-1 to TRBJ2-7; D is unresolved. Germline CDR1 SGHRS, CDR2 YFSETQ. This CDR3 has 13 residues. The ends were cut back, 1 base at V and 4 bases at J, with 9 bases in the middle. The DNA of the CDR3 is TGCGCCAGCAGCTTGCTACAGAATTACGAGCAGTACTTC. Amino acids: CASSLLQNYEQYF.

There are many counts of this clonotype. The CDR3 nucleotides are TGTGCCAGCAGCGTAGCAACGGGGGGATACGAGCAGTACTTC. Its translation: CASSVATGGYEQYF. The chain uses TRBV9 and TRBJ2-7; TRBD2 agrees at 7 bases. In germline, CDR1 is SGDLS, CDR2 YYNGEE. The CDR3 extends over 14 amino acids. J was trimmed by 4 bases and V by 0 bases; bases with no gene match: 4.

The sample holds many counts of this clonotype. This chain connects TRBV7-9 to TRBJ1-1; D perhaps matches TRBD1 (5 bases). From germline, CDR1 is SEHNR and CDR2 FQNEAQ (reference sequence). CDR3 length: 14 amino acids. Trimming cost V 2 bases and J 7 bases, with 14 bases left between them. The CDR3 coding sequence is TGTGCCAGCAGCTTATTCGGCAGGGAGGTTGAAGCTTTCTTT. It yields the protein CASSLFGREVEAFF.

The table lists this clonotype with a few counts. The V and J genes are TRBV24-1 and TRBJ2-2; D possibly uses TRBD1 or TRBD2 (5 bases each). This CDR3 contains 18 residues. V was shortened by 3 bases and J by 6 bases, with 22 bases between the two germline ends. CDR1 and CDR2 from the germline V gene are KGHDR and SFDVKD. CDR3 nucleotide sequence: TGTGCCACCAGTGATCGGCCGGGTTGGTCATTGGGGGCCGGGGAGCTGTTTTTT. Its protein product is CATSDRPGWSLGAGELFF.

This clonotype was detected a few times. The CDR3 bases are TGTGCCAGCCCCCTGACGGGCGGCACAGATACGCAGTATTTT. It codes for CASPLTGGTDTQYF. The chain uses TRBV27 and TRBJ2-3, with unresolved D. Between the trimmed V and J ends, which lost 8 bases and 1 base, there was a span of 13 bases. In germline, CDR1 is MNHEY, CDR2 SMNVEV (reference sequence). The CDR3 loop spans 14 amino acids.

This clonotype was observed a handful of times. This chain uses TRBV12-3 or TRBV12-4 with TRBJ2-3, with 12 bases matching TRBD1. The trim removed 2 bases at V and 3 bases at J, leaving 18 bases unmatched. This CDR3 has 21 residues. The CDR3 region is CASSLSPGTGGAYSWTDTQYF. DNA of the CDR3: TGTGCCAGCAGTTTATCCCCCGGGACAGGGGGCGCGTATAGCTGGACAGATACGCAGTATTTT.

This clonotype turned up a few times. The rearrangement links TRBV18 to TRBJ2-7; tentatively, D is TRBD1 or TRBD2 (5 bases each). Germline CDR1 is KGHSH and CDR2 is LQKENI. V was pared by 2 bases and J by 1 base, with 12 bases between. The CDR3 contains 15 residues. The CDR3: CASSPGTTKSYEQYF. CDR3 in DNA: TGTGCCAGCTCACCAGGGACCACCAAATCCTACGAGCAGTACTTC.

The genes are TRBV6-5 and TRBJ2-5; 7 bases map to TRBD1. The CDR3 spans 14 residues. In germline, CDR1 is MNHEY, CDR2 SVGAGI. The ends lost 0 bases at V and 2 bases at J; junction bases unmatched: 0. The CDR3 is CASSYSDRQETQYF. The CDR3, as DNA: TGTGCCAGCAGTTACTCGGACAGGCAAGAGACCCAGTACTTC.

This clonotype was picked up many times. The chain carries TRBV5-1 and TRBJ2-7, with 8 positions matching TRBD2. The germline V gene encodes CDR1 SGHRS and CDR2 YFSETQ. The CDR3 is 14 amino acids. With V trimmed by 5 bases and J by 0 bases, 4 bases remained unmatched. Written as DNA, the CDR3 is TGCGCCAGCAGGAGCAGCGGGAGCTCCTACGAGCAGTACTTC. It yields the protein CASRSSGSSYEQYF.

The rearrangement uses TRBV20-1 and TRBJ2-3; a possible D gene is TRBD2 (6 bases). CDR3 length: 14 residues. V was trimmed by 6 bases and J by 1 base, leaving 14 bases between them. Germline V gene lookup returns CDR1 DFQATT and CDR2 SNEGSKA (reference sequence). The DNA of the CDR3 is TGCAGTGCCGGGGAGGCAGGCCGCACAGATACGCAGTATTTT. Protein: CSAGEAGRTDTQYF.

This clonotype was seen ten or more times. The rearrangement links TRBV20-1 to TRBJ2-7, with a weak D call TRBD2 (6 bases). V lost 6 bases and J lost 3, with 15 bases in between. From germline, CDR1 is DFQATT and CDR2 SNEGSKA (reference sequence). The CDR3 contains 13 residues. Written as DNA, the CDR3 is TGCAGTGCCGACTCCGGGCGGGGCTACGAGCAGTACTTC. Protein sequence: CSADSGRGYEQYF.

This clonotype was detected a few times. J is TRBJ2-1 and V is TRBV7-2; TRBD2 matches at 10 bases. In germline, CDR1 is SGHTA, CDR2 FQGNSA. V shed 2 bases, J shed 3 bases, and the junction held 7 bases outside the gene matches. This CDR3 spans 17 amino acids. Here the CDR3 reads CASSLPLAGVIYNEQFF. CDR3 nucleotides: TGTGCCAGCAGCTTACCCCTAGCGGGAGTCATCTACAATGAGCAGTTCTTC.

This clonotype has more than one count but fewer than ten. The CDR3 sequence is CATSRERDSEQYF. The CDR3, as DNA: TGTGCCACCAGCAGAGAAAGGGACAGCGAGCAGTACTTC. The rearrangement joins TRBV15 to TRBJ2-7; TRBD1 matches 7 bases. Germline loops: CDR1 LNHNV, CDR2 YYDKDF (reference sequence). The CDR3 has 13 residues. Trimming at V came to 0 bases and at J to 6 bases, leaving 2 bases not matched to a gene.

The rearrangement uses TRBV20-1 and TRBJ1-1; the D is unclear. CDR1 is DFQATT and CDR2 is SNEGSKA in the germline V gene (reference sequence). The length of the CDR3 is 13 residues. Trimming stripped 2 bases from V and 6 bases from J, with 13 bases between. The CDR3, as DNA: TGCAGTGCTAGACCCTTGGTGGACTCTGAAGCTTTCTTT. Protein product: CSARPLVDSEAFF.

The sample holds many counts of this clonotype. The DNA of the CDR3 is TGTGCCAGCAGCCCCTCTTTAGTCACAGATACGCAGTATTTT. Translated, it gives CASSPSLVTDTQYF. The chain links TRBV7-9 to TRBJ2-3; no clear D. Trimming shortened V by 5 bases and J by 2 bases, and 11 bases separated the two germline ends. The germline V gene encodes CDR1 SEHNR and CDR2 FQNEAQ (reference sequence). The CDR3 has 14 amino acids.

This clonotype was counted only a few times. The chain employs TRBV28 and TRBJ2-2; 9 bases are a match to TRBD2. There are 17 residues in the CDR3. Unmatched junction bases numbered 13, after V lost 4 bases and J lost 7 bases. Germline V gives CDR1 MDHEN, CDR2 SYDVKM. CDR3 DNA: TGTGCCAGCAGTTCACCTGGGGTAGCGGGAGCGGGCGGGGAGCTGTTTTTT. Translating it yields CASSSPGVAGAGGELFF.

This clonotype was recorded at least ten times. The V call is TRBV5-1, the J call TRBJ2-7; weak D call: TRBD2 (6 bases). Germline V gene data show CDR1 as SGHRS and CDR2 as YFSETQ. This CDR3 has 12 amino acids. V was pared by 6 bases and J by 0 bases, with 7 bases between. The CDR3 here is CASTGDSYEQYF. The CDR3 DNA follows: TGCGCCAGCACGGGAGACTCCTACGAGCAGTACTTC.

This chain uses TRBV19 with TRBJ1-1, with D tentatively TRBD1 (6 bases). CDR1 is LNHDA, CDR2 SQIVND, per germline (reference sequence). The germline V and J ends were trimmed by 7 bases and 6 bases, with 12 bases remaining between them. The CDR3 runs 12 residues. The CDR3 is CASKGTWAEAFF. The CDR3 bases are TGTGCCAGTAAAGGGACATGGGCTGAAGCTTTCTTT.

The gene calls are TRBV11-2 and TRBJ2-2; the D is unclear. CDR3 size: 14 residues. The germline V gene encodes CDR1 SGHAT and CDR2 FQNNGV. Trimming shortened V by 4 bases and J by 7 bases, and 13 bases separated the two germline ends. The CDR3 region has the DNA TGTGCCAGCAGCTCCTCCCGGCTCGTCGGGGAGCTGTTTTTT. It encodes CASSSSRLVGELFF.

This clonotype was seen more than once but under ten times. Germline is not matched at one junction end, which may reflect a read error. The chain is built from TRBV7-7 and TRBJ2-7; possibly TRBD2 for D (6 bases). The CDR3 is made up of 15 amino acids. Germline lookup yields CDR1 SSHAT and CDR2 FNYEAQ (reference sequence). The CDR3 DNA reads TGTGCTAGCAGCCCCCGGGATGGCGGGAACTACGAGCAGTACTTC. Encoded protein: CASSPRDGGNYEQYF.

The chain has TRBV11-1 and TRBJ2-5; D assignment may be TRBD1 or TRBD2 (5 bases each). V shed 5 bases and J shed 1 base, with 14 bases lying between them. The CDR3 consists of 15 residues. Germline V gives CDR1 SGHAT, CDR2 FQDESV (reference sequence). Here the CDR3 reads CASSTRGPLQETQYF. CDR3 in DNA: TGTGCCAGCAGCACCCGGGGACCTCTCCAAGAGACCCAGTACTTC.

This clonotype came up a few times. This chain joins TRBV4-3 and TRBJ2-1, with D unclear. This CDR3 is built from 16 residues. Trimming took 0 bases from V and 7 from J, leaving 16 bases between them. Germline lookup yields CDR1 LGHNA and CDR2 YSLEER. The CDR3 here is CASSQDPIIFRNEQFF. CDR3 sequence (DNA): TGCGCCAGCAGCCAAGATCCCATTATTTTTCGAAATGAGCAGTTCTTC.

In this sample, this clonotype turned up a few times. The chain carries TRBV4-3 and TRBJ1-1; D not resolved. The CDR3 runs 13 residues. CDR1 and CDR2 from the germline V gene are LGHNA and YSLEER. Trimming left V 0 bases short and J 7 bases short, with 9 bases between. The CDR3 DNA reads TGCGCCAGCAGCCAAGATACACGAGTTGAAGCTTTCTTT. Residues: CASSQDTRVEAFF.

The chain couples TRBV5-1 to TRBJ2-6; TRBD1 matches 9 bases. CDR1 SGHRS and CDR2 YFSETQ come from the germline V gene. The V and J ends lost 4 bases and 0 bases, in that order; junction bases with no gene match: 11. This CDR3 has 19 amino acids. CDR3 in DNA: TGCGCCAGCAGCCCGGGACAGGGAGGTATATCCTCTGGGGCCAACGTCCTGACTTTC. It yields the protein CASSPGQGGISSGANVLTF.

This clonotype was seen a few times. The chain recombines TRBV6-2 or TRBV6-3 with TRBJ2-1; D unclear. The germline V gene encodes CDR1 MNHEY and CDR2 SVGEGT. V was trimmed by 0 bases and J by 10 bases, leaving 4 bases between them. The CDR3 length is 11 residues. DNA for the CDR3: TGTGCCAGCAGTTACTCTTGGGAGCAGTTCTTC. Translation: CASSYSWEQFF.